Listed here is a single TCR beta chain. It lacks a known antigen. Per-base quality was not reported, and no clone a single base away is much larger than it. This entry is derived from a study of blood T cell repertoires in COVID-19 (dated by TCRdb to 2018 to 2020). Regarding the research as a whole: Samples from collaborators originated in the United States, Italy and Spain and spanned both the acute and convalescent phases of COVID-19. Where available, HLA class I and class II types were obtained from metadata supplied by the sample provider rather than from assay-based typing. Deeply sampled blood TCRbeta repertoires from subjects exposed to, actively infected with, or recovered from COVID-19 were included in the dataset. Samples came from the ongoing ImmuneRACE study (first 160 participants) plus 1,254 subjects from 6 global collaborators. The material from the prospective study consisted of cDNA or gDNA derived from T cells, B-cell-depleted T cells, or PBMCs. The sample metadata nearly always contained a de-identified subject ID, COVID-19 status, age in years and sex. The repertoires were made available in a free public database intended to serve as a resource for research on the immune response to SARS-CoV-2. Results the study describes overall, beyond this receptor: How much clinical and demographic metadata was included differed by source and by participant, and the metadata was provided uncurated.

The immunoSEQ Assay, a bias-controlled multiplex PCR, was used to amplify TCRbeta CDR3 regions from genomic DNA. In the original analysis: The number of nucleated cells in each sample was estimated by amplification of reference gene primers within the assay. Sequence reads were collapsed and filtered to measure the absolute abundance of every unique TCRbeta CDR3 rearrangement. For each sample, productive Simpson clonality was calculated as the square root of Simpson's diversity index over productive rearrangements. In TCRdb, the immuneACCESS table is reduced to in-frame sequences with V and J assigned. These tables do not hold every clone; where another copy was compared, an unresolved V gene accounts for under half, and the others remain unexplained. V and J calls and clone size come straight from that table; D and trimming were deduced from the DNA. In this sample the table shows around 280,000 clones, approximately 88% of which occur a single time. The top ten hold about 5.5% of the sample.

Enrolling through a virtual design, the prospective study's participants ranged in age from about 18 to 89 years and lived across roughly 24 United States geographic areas. In the prospective study, participants were assigned to cohorts based on the clinical history participants reported in a screening survey and a study questionnaire. ImmuneRACE Cohort 3 recovered participants were defined by two consecutive negative NP/OP PCR tests, healthcare professional clearance, or symptom resolution. In the prospective study, whole blood, serum and a nasopharyngeal or oropharyngeal swab were collected from each participant by mobile phlebotomists. Additional blood draws and questionnaires over a 2-month period could optionally be provided by prospective study participants. Before DNA extraction, prospective study blood samples were shipped either frozen or at room temperature. Here V drops 3 bases and J drops 0 bases, and the junction holds 3 bases not matched to any gene. The CDR3 starts with the cysteine, ends with the phenylalanine, and has 17 residues. The read is trimmed to its CDR3 DNA, 51 bases read in frame from base 1. CDR1 and CDR2 are drawn from the germline V gene: SGHTA, FQGNSA.

The chain was built from TRBV7-2 and TRBJ2-6, with 9 junctional bases fitting TRBD1. The sequencing input was PBMCs or T cells enriched from blood (not recorded which). The clonotype was recovered from a woman in her 40s who had recovered from COVID-19. The nucleotides read TGTGCCAGCAGCTTGTGGACAGGGGCCTCTGGGGCCAACGTCCTGACTTTC. It translates as CASSLWTGASGANVLTF.